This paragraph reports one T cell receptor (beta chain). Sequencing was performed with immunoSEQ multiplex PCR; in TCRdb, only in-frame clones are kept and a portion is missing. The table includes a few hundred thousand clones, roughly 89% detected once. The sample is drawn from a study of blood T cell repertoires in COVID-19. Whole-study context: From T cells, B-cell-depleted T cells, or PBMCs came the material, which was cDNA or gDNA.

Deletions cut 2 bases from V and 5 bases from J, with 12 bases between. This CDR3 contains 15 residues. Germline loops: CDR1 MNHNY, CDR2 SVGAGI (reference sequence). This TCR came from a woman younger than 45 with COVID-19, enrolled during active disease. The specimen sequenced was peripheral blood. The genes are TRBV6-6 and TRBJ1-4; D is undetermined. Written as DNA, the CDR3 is TGTGCCAGCAGTTACGAAACACCTTGGAATGAAAAACTGTTTTTT. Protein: CASSYETPWNEKLFF.